This entry lists 6 T cell receptor beta chains sequenced from one sample in a study of cytomegalovirus exposure and HLA in healthy donors. Vbeta (60) and Jbeta (13) primers were used in the PCR. Profiling relied on immunoSEQ multiplex PCR, and the TCRdb table lists in-frame clones only, not all of them. The repertoire includes some 190,000 clones, 70% to 90% of them detected once, and under 2% sits in the top ten. The sample taken for sequencing was PBMCs. The receptors stem from a woman between 18 and 30 years old in good health and CMV-seronegative.

The rearrangement links TRBV18 to TRBJ2-3; 9 bases are shared with TRBD1. The V gene end was trimmed by 2 bases and the J gene end by 3 bases; junction bases not matched to a gene: 3. The CDR3 is 15 residues long. Germline V CDR1 and CDR2: KGHSH, LQKENI. The CDR3 region is CASSPGTGRTDTQYF. DNA of the CDR3: TGTGCCAGCTCACCAGGGACAGGGAGAACAGATACGCAGTATTTT.

This chain uses TRBV19 with TRBJ1-5; a weak D match, TRBD1 (6 bases). The V and J ends lost 4 bases and 0 bases respectively, with 13 bases between them. The CDR3 has 16 amino acids. CDR1 is LNHDA, CDR2 SQIVND, per germline (reference sequence). CDR3 coding DNA: TGTGCCAGTAGTACCCGGGACAATTATAGCAATCAGCCCCAGCATTTT. Amino acids: CASSTRDNYSNQPQHF.

V gene TRBV9 combines with J gene TRBJ2-1; D ambiguous. V shed 4 bases and J shed 5 bases, with 7 bases lying between them. The CDR3 contains 12 residues. Per germline, CDR1 SGDLS and CDR2 YYNGEE. The CDR3 DNA reads as TGTGCCAGCAGCCCCCGCGACAATGAGCAGTTCTTC. This gives the protein CASSPRDNEQFF.

The rearrangement joins TRBV27 to TRBJ2-3; 8 positions match TRBD1. Trimming removed 5 bases from V and 0 bases from J; junction bases left unmatched: 10. Germline CDR1 and CDR2: MNHEY and SMNVEV (reference sequence). The CDR3 covers 17 residues. In DNA form, the CDR3 reads TGTGCCAGCAGTCGGACAGGGCGATTTACTAGCACAGATACGCAGTATTTT. Amino acids: CASSRTGRFTSTDTQYF.

The CDR3 coding sequence is TGTGCCAGCAGCTCACACAATCAGCCCCAGCATTTT. Amino acid sequence: CASSSHNQPQHF. The rearrangement links TRBV21-1 to TRBJ1-5; the tabulated D call, TRBD1, remains unverified against the DNA. TRBV21-1 is assigned pseudogene status. CDR3 length: 12 amino acids.

V usage is TRBV27 and J usage is TRBJ1-2, with 9 nucleotides matching TRBD1. CDR1 and CDR2 from the germline V gene are MNHEY and SMNVEV (reference sequence). The junction had 5 bases not matched to a gene; V was cut back by 4 bases and J by 8 bases. This CDR3 contains 13 residues. The CDR3 sequence is CASSSQGAPGYTF. Written as DNA, the CDR3 is TGTGCCAGCAGTTCACAGGGGGCGCCCGGCTACACCTTC.